This T cell receptor (beta chain) was recovered during a study of T cell repertoires in cytomegalovirus infection. Overall study: The authors relied on CMV epitopes, both recently identified HLA-C-restricted and well-studied HLA-B-restricted. An indication of both CMV infection and matching HLA type came from public TCR beta signatures. Broader study findings: HLA-C-restricted TCR beta clonotypes specific for CMV led the ex vivo response.

Germline CDR1 reads MDHEN; CDR2 reads SYDVKM. V lost 3 bases to trimming and J lost 4 bases, with 29 bases between them. The CDR3 length is 20 residues. TCRdb analysed the reads with MiXCR anew, one entry per CDR3 protein. This sample has about 830,000 distinct CDR3 sequences, with 32% found just once. Turning to this clonotype: Its target is not known.

V is TRBV28 and J is TRBJ2-3; D may correspond to TRBD1 or TRBD2 (7 bases each). Source: cultured CD8+ T cells from PBMCs, taken from culture after CMV antigen stimulation. The sequence was collected from a human donor in good health (CMV status not recorded). Some clones in this sample may be carry-over from other donors' samples. In nucleotides, the CDR3 is TGTGCCAGCAGTTTCGGATTGGGAGGCCCAGGGGGGGGCCCGGCAGATACGCAGTATTTT. Residues: CASSFGLGGPGGGPADTQYF.